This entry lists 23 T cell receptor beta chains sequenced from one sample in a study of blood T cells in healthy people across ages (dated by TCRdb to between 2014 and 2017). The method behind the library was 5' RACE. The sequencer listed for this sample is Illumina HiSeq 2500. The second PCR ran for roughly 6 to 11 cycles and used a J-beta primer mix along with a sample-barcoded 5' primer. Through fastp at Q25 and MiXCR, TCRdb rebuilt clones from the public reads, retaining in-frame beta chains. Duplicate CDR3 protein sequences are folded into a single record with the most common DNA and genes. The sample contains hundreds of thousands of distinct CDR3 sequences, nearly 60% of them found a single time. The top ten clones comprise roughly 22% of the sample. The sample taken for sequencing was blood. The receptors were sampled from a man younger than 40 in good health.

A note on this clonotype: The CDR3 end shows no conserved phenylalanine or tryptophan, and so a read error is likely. Here the CDR3 reads CASSFEETQYS. The CDR3 DNA sequence: TGTGCCAGCAGTTTCGAGGAGACCCAGTACTCC. The chain links TRBV28 to TRBJ2-7, with no clear D. The end of the DNA aligns better with TRBJ2-5, so the J call may be wrong. This CDR3 has 11 amino acids. Per the germline V gene, CDR1 is MDHEN and CDR2 is SYDVKM.

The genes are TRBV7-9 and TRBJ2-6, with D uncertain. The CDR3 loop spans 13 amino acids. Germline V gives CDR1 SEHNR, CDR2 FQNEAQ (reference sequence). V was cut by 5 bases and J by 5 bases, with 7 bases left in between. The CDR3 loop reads CASSEGRANVLTF. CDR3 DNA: TGTGCCAGCAGCGAAGGAAGGGCCAACGTCCTGACTTTC.

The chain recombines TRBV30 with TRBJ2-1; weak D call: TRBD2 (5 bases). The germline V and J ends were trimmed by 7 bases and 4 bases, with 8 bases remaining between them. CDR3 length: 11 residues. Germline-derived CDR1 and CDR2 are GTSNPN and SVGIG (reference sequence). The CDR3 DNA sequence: TGTGCCTTTAGGGAGTACAATGAGCAGTTCTTC. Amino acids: CAFREYNEQFF. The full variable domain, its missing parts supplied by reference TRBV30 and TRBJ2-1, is SQTIHQWPATLVQPVGSPLSLECTVEGTSNPNLYWYRQAAGRGLQLLFYSVGIGQISSEVPQNLSASRPQDRQFILSSKKLLLSDSGFYLCAFREYNEQFFGPGTRLTVL.

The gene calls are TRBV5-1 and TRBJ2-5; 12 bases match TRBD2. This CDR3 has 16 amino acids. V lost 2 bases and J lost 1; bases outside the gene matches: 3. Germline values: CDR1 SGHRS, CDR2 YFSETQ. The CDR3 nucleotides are TGCGCCAGCAGCTTAACGACTAGCGGGGGCCAAGAGACCCAGTACTTC. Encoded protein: CASSLTTSGGQETQYF.

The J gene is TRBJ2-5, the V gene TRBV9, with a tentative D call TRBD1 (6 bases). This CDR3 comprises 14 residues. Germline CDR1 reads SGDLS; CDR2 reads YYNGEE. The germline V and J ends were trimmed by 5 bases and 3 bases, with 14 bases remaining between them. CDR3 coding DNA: TGTGCCAGCAGTGCCGGGACACAGAAAGAGACCCAGTACTTC. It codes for CASSAGTQKETQYF.

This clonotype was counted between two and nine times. The CDR3 loop is CASRASVGGQFF. As DNA, the CDR3 is TGTGCCAGCAGAGCTAGCGTGGGCGGGCAGTTCTTC. The J gene is TRBJ2-1, the V gene TRBV12-3 or TRBV12-4; TRBD2 is a possible D gene (6 bases). The CDR3 runs to 12 residues. V was trimmed by 6 bases and J by 12 bases, leaving 15 bases between them.

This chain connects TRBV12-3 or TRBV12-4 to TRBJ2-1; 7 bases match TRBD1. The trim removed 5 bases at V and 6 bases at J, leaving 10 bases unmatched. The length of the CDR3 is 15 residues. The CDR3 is CASSLKTGLSNEQFF. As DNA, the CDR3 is TGTGCCAGCAGTCTAAAGACAGGGTTGTCCAATGAGCAGTTCTTC.

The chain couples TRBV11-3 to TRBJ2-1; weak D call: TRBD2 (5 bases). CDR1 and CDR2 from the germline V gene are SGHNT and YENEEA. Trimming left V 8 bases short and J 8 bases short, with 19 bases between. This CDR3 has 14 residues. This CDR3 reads CASSPSGKGYEQFF. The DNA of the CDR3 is TGTGCCAGCTCCCCCTCGGGAAAAGGTTATGAGCAGTTCTTC. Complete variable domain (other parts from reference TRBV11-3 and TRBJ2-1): EAGVVQSPRYKIIEKKQPVAFWCNPISGHNTLYWYLQNLGQGPELLIRYENEEAVDDSQLPKDRFSAERLKGVDSTLKIQPAELGDSAVYLCASSPSGKGYEQFFGPGTRLTVL.

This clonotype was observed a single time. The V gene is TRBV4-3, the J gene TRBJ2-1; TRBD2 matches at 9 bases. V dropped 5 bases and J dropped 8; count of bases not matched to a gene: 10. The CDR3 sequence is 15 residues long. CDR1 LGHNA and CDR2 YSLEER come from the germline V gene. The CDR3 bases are TGCGCCAGCAGCTCTTCTCTAGCGGGATGGGATGAGCAGTTCTTC. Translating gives CASSSSLAGWDEQFF.

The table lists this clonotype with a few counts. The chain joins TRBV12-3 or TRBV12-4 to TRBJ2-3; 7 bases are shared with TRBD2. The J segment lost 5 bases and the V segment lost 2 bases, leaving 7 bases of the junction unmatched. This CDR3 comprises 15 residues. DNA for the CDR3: TGTGCCAGCAGTTTAAGGGCGGGAGCACGAGATACGCAGTATTTT. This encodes CASSLRAGARDTQYF.

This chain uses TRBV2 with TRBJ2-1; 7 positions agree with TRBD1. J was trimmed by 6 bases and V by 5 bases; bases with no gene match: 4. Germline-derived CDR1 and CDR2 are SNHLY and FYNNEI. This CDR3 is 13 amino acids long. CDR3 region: CASSWGQLNEQFF. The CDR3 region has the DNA TGTGCCAGCAGTTGGGGACAGCTCAATGAGCAGTTCTTC.

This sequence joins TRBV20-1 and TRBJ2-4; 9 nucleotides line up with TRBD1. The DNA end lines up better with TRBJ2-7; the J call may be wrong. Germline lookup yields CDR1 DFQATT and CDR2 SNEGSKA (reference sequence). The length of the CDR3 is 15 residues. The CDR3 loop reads CSARYRDRARHEQYF. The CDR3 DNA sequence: TGCAGTGCTAGATATCGGGACAGGGCGCGGCACGAGCAGTACTTC.

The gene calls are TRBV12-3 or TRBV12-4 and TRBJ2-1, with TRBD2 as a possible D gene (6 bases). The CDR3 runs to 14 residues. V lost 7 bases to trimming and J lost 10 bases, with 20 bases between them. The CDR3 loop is CASTLTSYYDEQFF. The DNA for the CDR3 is TGTGCCAGCACCTTGACTAGTTATTATGACGAGCAGTTCTTC.

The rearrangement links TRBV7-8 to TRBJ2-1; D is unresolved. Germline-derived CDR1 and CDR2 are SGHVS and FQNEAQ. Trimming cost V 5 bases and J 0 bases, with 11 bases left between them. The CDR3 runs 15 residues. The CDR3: CASSPLSTSYNEQFF. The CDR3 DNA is TGTGCCAGCAGCCCCCTGTCCACCTCCTACAATGAGCAGTTCTTC.

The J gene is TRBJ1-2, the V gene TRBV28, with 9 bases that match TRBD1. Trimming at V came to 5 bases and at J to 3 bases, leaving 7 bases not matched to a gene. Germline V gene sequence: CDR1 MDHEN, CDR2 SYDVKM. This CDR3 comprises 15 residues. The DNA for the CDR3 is TGTGCCAGCAGTCTACGGGACAGGGTTGACTATGGCTACACCTTC. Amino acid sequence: CASSLRDRVDYGYTF.

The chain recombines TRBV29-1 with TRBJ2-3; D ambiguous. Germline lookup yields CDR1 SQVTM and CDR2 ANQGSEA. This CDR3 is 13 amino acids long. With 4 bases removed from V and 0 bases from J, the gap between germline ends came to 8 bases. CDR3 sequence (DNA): TGCAGCGTTGGGAGCCTTAGCACAGATACGCAGTATTTT. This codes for CSVGSLSTDTQYF.

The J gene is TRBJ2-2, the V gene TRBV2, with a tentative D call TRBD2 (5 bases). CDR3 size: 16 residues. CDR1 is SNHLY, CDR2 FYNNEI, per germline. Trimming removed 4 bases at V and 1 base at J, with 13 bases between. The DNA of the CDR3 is TGTGCCAGCAGTGTGTCCCCGGGAAGGAACACCGGGGAGCTGTTTTTT. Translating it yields CASSVSPGRNTGELFF.

The CDR3 spells CASSPFRQWNTEAFF. The CDR3 coding sequence is TGTGCCAGCAGCCCATTTAGGCAGTGGAACACTGAAGCTTTCTTT. This chain joins TRBV11-2 and TRBJ1-1; D gene unclear. The CDR3 loop spans 15 amino acids. V lost 5 bases and J 1 base, leaving 14 bases between the germline ends. The germline V gene encodes CDR1 SGHAT and CDR2 FQNNGV.

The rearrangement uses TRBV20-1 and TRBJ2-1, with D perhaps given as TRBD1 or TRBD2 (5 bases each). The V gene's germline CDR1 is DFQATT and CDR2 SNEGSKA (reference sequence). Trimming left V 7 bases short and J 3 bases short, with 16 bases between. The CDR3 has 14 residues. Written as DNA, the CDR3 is TGCAGTGTTATCCTCGGGACGGTCTACAATGAGCAGTTCTTC. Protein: CSVILGTVYNEQFF.

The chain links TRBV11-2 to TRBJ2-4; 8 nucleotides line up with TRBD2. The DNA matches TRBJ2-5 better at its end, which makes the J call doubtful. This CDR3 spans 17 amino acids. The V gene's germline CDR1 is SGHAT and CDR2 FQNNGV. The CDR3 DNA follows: TGTGCCGGCAACATCGTTGGCGGGGGGTCATCAGGGGAGACCCAGTACTTC. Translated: CAGNIVGGGSSGETQYF.

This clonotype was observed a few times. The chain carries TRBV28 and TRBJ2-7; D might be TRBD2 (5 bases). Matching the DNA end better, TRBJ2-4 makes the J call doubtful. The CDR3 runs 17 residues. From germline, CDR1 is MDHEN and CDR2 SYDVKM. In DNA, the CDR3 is TGTGCCAGCAGTTGGACCCTCGGAGGACTCCGGGCGTACATTCAGTACTTC. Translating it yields CASSWTLGGLRAYIQYF.

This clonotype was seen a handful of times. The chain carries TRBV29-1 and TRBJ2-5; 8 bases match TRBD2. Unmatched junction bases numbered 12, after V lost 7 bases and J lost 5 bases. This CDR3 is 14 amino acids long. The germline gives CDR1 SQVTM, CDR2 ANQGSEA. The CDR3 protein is CSATPGLEVETQYF. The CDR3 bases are TGCAGCGCCACTCCGGGACTAGAAGTGGAGACCCAGTACTTC.

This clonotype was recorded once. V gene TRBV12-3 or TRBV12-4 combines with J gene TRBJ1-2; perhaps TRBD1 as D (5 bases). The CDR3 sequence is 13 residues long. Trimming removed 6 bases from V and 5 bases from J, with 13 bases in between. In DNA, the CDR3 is TGTGCCAGCAGCCAGACAGTAAGTTATGGCTACACCTTC. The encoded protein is CASSQTVSYGYTF.